Below are 12 T cell receptor beta chains sequenced from a single sample in a study of Ad26.COV2.S vaccination and SARS-CoV-2 variants. Method: immunoSEQ multiplex PCR; TCRdb's copy keeps in-frame clones and lacks some. The sample has some 290,000 clones; more than 70% are singletons. Treatment here: 15 to 20 received Ad26.COV2.S at low or high dose, single or two shots; roughly five received placebo; per-sample allocation not given. Day 63 after the first injection of vaccine or placebo was the sampling time. This specimen was peripheral blood, taken in a trial of Ad26.COV2.S vaccine versus placebo. The receptors stem from a person aged 18-65 years who received the Ad26.COV2.S COVID-19 vaccine or a placebo.

This clone was seen more than once but under ten times. The rearrangement joins TRBV9 to TRBJ1-5; D unresolved. This CDR3 contains 15 residues. CDR1 and CDR2 (germline): SGDLS, YYNGEE. Between the trimmed V and J ends, which lost 3 bases and 4 bases, there was a span of 14 bases. The CDR3 sequence is CASSESAGGNQPQHF. The CDR3 nucleotides are TGTGCCAGCAGCGAATCGGCAGGTGGGAATCAGCCCCAGCATTTT.

The gene calls are TRBV4-1 and TRBJ1-2, with D possibly matching TRBD1 (5 bases). The V gene's germline CDR1 is MGHRA and CDR2 YSYEKL. Trimming shortened V by 2 bases and J by 6 bases, and 16 bases separated the two germline ends. The CDR3 runs to 15 residues. CDR3 DNA sequence: TGCGCCAGCAGCCAATCCGAGGGGTATTACAATGGCTACACCTTC. It translates to CASSQSEGYYNGYTF.

The chain combines TRBV18 with TRBJ2-3; D could derive from TRBD1 or TRBD2 (6 bases each). CDR3 length equals 16 residues. Trimming removed 1 base from V and 3 bases from J, with 14 bases in between. Germline V gene sequence: CDR1 KGHSH, CDR2 LQKENI. CDR3 DNA: TGTGCCAGCTCACCACATGGGCAGGGGAGGACAGATACGCAGTATTTT. Translating it yields CASSPHGQGRTDTQYF. Full variable domain (rest looked up from reference TRBV18 and TRBJ2-3): NAGVMQNPRHLVRRRGQEARLRCSPMKGHSHVYWYRQLPEEGLKFMVYLQKENIIDESGMPKERFSAEFPKEGPSILRIQQVVRGDSAAYFCASSPHGQGRTDTQYFGPGTRLTVL.

The chain links TRBV28 to TRBJ2-7; 7 bases are shared with TRBD1. The CDR3 contains 12 residues. Germline V gene lookup returns CDR1 MDHEN and CDR2 SYDVKM. Trimming at V came to 8 bases and at J to 5 bases, leaving 6 bases not matched to a gene. The CDR3 nucleotides read TGTGCCAGCTCGACAGGGCTCCACGAGCAGTACTTC. Its protein product is CASSTGLHEQYF.

The chain links TRBV30 to TRBJ2-3; D unresolved. The length of the CDR3 is 13 residues. The V end lost 3 bases, the J end lost 1 base, and 8 bases lay between the germline ends. Germline values: CDR1 GTSNPN, CDR2 SVGIG (reference sequence). In nucleotides, the CDR3 is TGTGCCTGGAGGCAGCTCCGCACAGATACGCAGTATTTT. Amino acids: CAWRQLRTDTQYF. Looking up the rest from reference TRBV30 and TRBJ2-3 gives the full variable domain: SQTIHQWPATLVQPVGSPLSLECTVEGTSNPNLYWYRQAAGRGLQLLFYSVGIGQISSEVPQNLSASRPQDRQFILSSKKLLLSDSGFYLCAWRQLRTDTQYFGPGTRLTVL.

The chain couples TRBV6-6 to TRBJ2-7, with TRBD1 matching over 8 bases. The CDR3 sequence is 15 residues long. Germline V lookup: CDR1 MNHNY, CDR2 SVGAGI (reference sequence). V trimming: 6 bases; J trimming: 3 bases; junction bases outside the gene matches: 10. This chain's CDR3 is CASSPGQGGIYEQYF. CDR3 bases: TGTGCCAGCAGCCCCGGACAGGGTGGGATCTACGAGCAGTACTTC.

The V gene is TRBV6-2 or TRBV6-3, the J gene TRBJ1-1; tentative D call: TRBD1 (5 bases). With 4 bases removed from V and 5 bases from J, the gap between germline ends came to 14 bases. CDR3 length equals 14 residues. Germline values: CDR1 MNHEY, CDR2 SVGEGT. DNA for the CDR3: TGTGCCAGCAGTTCCAGGGCCCCGAGGACTGAAGCTTTCTTT. Protein: CASSSRAPRTEAFF.

This clone was picked up one time. J is TRBJ2-7 and V is TRBV7-9; TRBD2 matches at 7 bases. Germline lookup yields CDR1 SEHNR and CDR2 FQNEAQ (reference sequence). This CDR3 region has 17 residues. Germline trimming cut 5 bases from V and 0 bases from J; bases unmatched to any gene: 13. CDR3 in DNA: TGTGCCAGCAGCGCCGCGCGGCTAGCGGCGAGCTCCTACGAGCAGTACTTC. Amino acid sequence: CASSAARLAASSYEQYF.

V usage is TRBV30 and J usage is TRBJ1-5, with D hard to call. Trimming took off 1 base at V and 7 bases at J, with 17 bases between the two ends. Germline V lookup: CDR1 GTSNPN, CDR2 SVGIG (reference sequence). The CDR3 is made up of 15 amino acids. Here the CDR3 reads CAWSDPTVTRQPQHF. For the CDR3, the DNA is TGTGCCTGGAGTGACCCCACAGTCACGAGACAGCCCCAGCATTTT.

This CDR3 is CASSTRGRRSNQPQHF. The DNA for the CDR3 is TGTGCCAGCAGCACCCGGGGGAGACGCAGCAATCAGCCCCAGCATTTT. The genes are TRBV2 and TRBJ1-5, with D perhaps TRBD1 (5 bases). Germline V gene lookup returns CDR1 SNHLY and CDR2 FYNNEI. V was clipped by 6 bases and J by 1 base, with 16 bases between them. CDR3 length: 16 residues. The variable domain in full, with the rest retrieved from reference TRBV2 and TRBJ1-5, is EPEVTQTPSHQVTQMGQEVILRCVPISNHLYFYWYRQILGQKVEFLVSFYNNEISEKSEIFDDQFSVERPDGSNFTLKIRSTKLEDSAMYFCASSTRGRRSNQPQHFGDGTRLSIL.

This clone appeared once. DNA of the CDR3: TGCAGCGGCGGGACAGGGGGCTACAATGAGCAGTTCTTC. It is translated as CSGGTGGYNEQFF. The chain combines TRBV29-1 with TRBJ2-1; 11 bases line up with TRBD1. Germline trimming cut 7 bases from V and 3 bases from J; bases unmatched to any gene: 2. Germline lookup yields CDR1 SQVTM and CDR2 ANQGSEA. The CDR3 consists of 13 residues.

The chain employs TRBV11-2 and TRBJ1-3, with a possible D match to TRBD1 (6 bases). The V end was cut by 4 bases, the J end by 4 bases, with 11 bases between. Germline V CDR1 and CDR2: SGHAT, FQNNGV. CDR3 length equals 14 residues. CDR3 loop: CASSSGTKGNTIYF. The CDR3 DNA sequence: TGTGCCAGCAGCTCCGGGACAAAGGGAAACACCATATATTTT.